A selection of T cell receptor beta chains follows, all from one sample in a study of T cells in Graves' hyperthyroidism and ophthalmopathy. TCRdb used MiXCR to reprocess the multiplex PCR reads, holding one entry per CDR3 protein. The repertoire has hundreds of thousands of distinct CDR3 sequences, roughly 40% of them found once; the top ten carry around 9.3%. The specimen was blood. The receptors come from a man between 18 and 35 years old with Graves' hyperthyroidism. Both conserved end residues are part of each CDR3. The D gene is left open where the match is weak. The size of a clone is reported for some rows only, either as once, few or many, or as a class for expanded clones.

few,13,TRBV10-3,TRBJ1-3,-,TGTGCCAGCAGTGAAGCGTGGGGGAACACCATATATTTT,CASSEAWGNTIYF
many,14,TRBV13,TRBJ2-7,-,TGTGCCAGCAGCTACCGGGACTCCTCCTACGAGCAGTACTTC,CASSYRDSSYEQYF
once,13,TRBV10-3,TRBJ1-1,-,TGTGCCAGCAGTTACCCAATGGCCAGTCAACCTTTCTTT,CASSYPMASQPFF
-,16,TRBV7-9,TRBJ1-1,TRBD1,TGTGCCAGCAGTTCCGATGGACAGGAGCCGAACACTGAAGCTTTCTTT,CASSSDGQEPNTEAFF
many,15,TRBV9,TRBJ2-6,-,TGTGCCCGAATTGGTAGGGGCTCTGGGGCCAACGTCCTGACTTTC,CARIGRGSGANVLTF
few,11,TRBV4-1,TRBJ1-1,-,TGCGCCAGCAGCCACGACAGGGAAGCTTTCTTT,CASSHDREAFF
many,13,TRBV10-3,TRBJ1-1,TRBD1,TGTGCCGCCAAAACGGACAGGGACGCTGAAGCTTTCTTT,CAAKTDRDAEAFF
many,16,TRBV29-1,TRBJ1-1,-,TGCAGCGTTGTTGGGCAGGGCAACCTCATGAACACTGAAGCTTTCTTT,CSVVGQGNLMNTEAFF
-,14,TRBV4-1,TRBJ1-5,-,TGCGCCAGCAGCCGGGGACGGTGCGATCAGCCCCAGCATTTT,CASSRGRCDQPQHF
-,16,TRBV13,TRBJ2-6,TRBD1,TGTGCCAGCAGCTCTCAACAGGGGGCTGGGGCCAACGTCCTGACTTTC,CASSSQQGAGANVLTF
few,13,TRBV20-1,TRBJ2-7,TRBD2,TGCAGTGCTATAGCGGGAGGAACCTACGAGCAGTACTTC,CSAIAGGTYEQYF
many,13,TRBV20-1,TRBJ1-6,-,TGCAGTGCTAGCGACAGATATAATTCACCCCTCCACTTT,CSASDRYNSPLHF
-,14,TRBV15,TRBJ1-6,TRBD1,TGTGCCACCAGCAGGACAGGGGGGAATCAGCCCCTCCACTTT,CATSRTGGNQPLHF
-,14,TRBV7-2,TRBJ2-7,-,TGTGCCTCGGGAGGGGGCACCTCCTCCTACGAGCAGTACTTC,CASGGGTSSYEQYF
-,13,TRBV6-5,TRBJ2-7,-,TGTGCCAGCAGTTACGGTAGCAAGTACGAGCAGTACTTC,CASSYGSKYEQYF
-,16,TRBV7-9,TRBJ1-2,-,TGTGCCAGCAGCCCCCCGACGGGGGCCGGGGACTATGGCTACACCTTC,CASSPPTGAGDYGYTF
-,17,TRBV4-3,TRBJ2-2,-,TGCGCCAGCAGCCAAGTTCCGGCCCGGCTGAACACCGGGGAGCTGTTTTTT,CASSQVPARLNTGELFF
-,14,TRBV9,TRBJ1-1,TRBD1,TGTGCCAGCAGCGGCATTTCAGGACAGGGTGAAGCTTTCTTT,CASSGISGQGEAFF
-,15,TRBV7-9,TRBJ2-7,TRBD2,TGTGCCAGCAGCCAAGCCGGGAGGGGGATATACGAGCAGTACTTC,CASSQAGRGIYEQYF
many,12,TRBV12-3/TRBV12-4,TRBJ1-2,-,TGTGCCAGCAGTTTGGGGTTGGGTGGCTACACCTTC,CASSLGLGGYTF
-,13,TRBV7-2,TRBJ2-7,-,TGTGCCAGCAGCTTAGAAGCTTTTTACGAGCAGTACTTC,CASSLEAFYEQYF
few,14,TRBV2,TRBJ1-1,-,TGTGCCAGCAAGGAGATGGGGGTTGGGGAGGAAGCTTTCTTT,CASKEMGVGEEAFF
many,13,TRBV2,TRBJ2-7,-,TGTGCCGGCCGCGGGATCACAACATACGAGCAGTACTTC,CAGRGITTYEQYF
-,15,TRBV7-2,TRBJ1-1,TRBD1,TGTGCCAGCTCAGTCGGGACAGCTATGAACACTGAAGCTTTCTTT,CASSVGTAMNTEAFF
-,15,TRBV2,TRBJ2-7,TRBD1,TGTGCCAGCACGACCCCGGGACAGGGCTCCTACGAGCAGTACTTC,CASTTPGQGSYEQYF
many,12,TRBV24-1,TRBJ2-2,-,TGTGCCACCAGCGCGGCGATCGGGGAGCTGTTTTTT,CATSAAIGELFF
-,13,TRBV20-1,TRBJ1-2,-,TGCAGTGCTAGCGCCGGGGGGGACTATGGCTACACCTTC,CSASAGGDYGYTF
-,13,TRBV29-1,TRBJ1-4,TRBD1,TGCAGCGTTGAGGACAGGGGGCGGGAAAAACTGTTTTTT,CSVEDRGREKLFF
-,14,TRBV15,TRBJ1-1,TRBD1,TGTGCCACCAGCTTCCGACAGGGCAACACTGAAGCTTTCTTT,CATSFRQGNTEAFF
many,11,TRBV29-1,TRBJ2-7,-,TGCAGCGTTAGGGGTAACTACGAGCAGTACTTC,CSVRGNYEQYF
many,13,TRBV7-2,TRBJ2-5,-,TGTGCCAGCAGCTTAGTTGCCCAAGAGACCCAGTACTTC,CASSLVAQETQYF
few,15,TRBV5-1,TRBJ2-7,TRBD2,TGCGCCAGCAGCTTGGTTCGGGGGGGCGACTACGAGCAGTACTTC,CASSLVRGGDYEQYF
few,15,TRBV6-5,TRBJ1-1,-,TGTGCCAGCAGTTACCTAACAAGCATGAACACTGAAGCTTTCTTT,CASSYLTSMNTEAFF
-,14,TRBV20-1,TRBJ2-7,TRBD2,TGCAGTGCTCGGGGGGGAGTCAGCCTCTACGAGCAGTACTTC,CSARGGVSLYEQYF
once,12,TRBV20-1,TRBJ1-4,-,TGCAGTGCTCCGGGGGCTGATGAAAAACTGTTTTTT,CSAPGADEKLFF
-,13,TRBV2,TRBJ2-7,TRBD1,TGTGCCAGCCGCGAAGGGGGCTTATACGAGCAGTACTTC,CASREGGLYEQYF
-,15,TRBV5-5,TRBJ1-3,-,TGTGCCAGCAGCCCCCCAGGGCAGGAGGGACACACCATATATTTT,CASSPPGQEGHTIYF
once,14,TRBV15,TRBJ2-6,-,TGTGCCACCAGCAGGCAAGATGGGGACAACGTCCTGACTTTC,CATSRQDGDNVLTF
-,8,TRBV7-9,TRBJ1-1,-,TGTGCCAGCAGCCGCGGGGGCTTT,CASSRGGF
-,15,TRBV20-1,TRBJ2-5,-,TGCAGTGCTAGGGCCACCGGGACCTCCCGGGAGACCCAGTACTTC,CSARATGTSRETQYF
many,15,TRBV7-2,TRBJ1-5,-,TGTGCCAGCAGCCTGTACCTTGGAGGCAATCAGCCCCAGCATTTT,CASSLYLGGNQPQHF